The clone carrying this T cell receptor (beta chain) is termed medium-sized. Its antigen is not known. The treatment here: approximately 9-day PBMC culture with coronavirus spike peptide pools or control peptides (ViraFEST assay). With the Oncomine TCR Beta short-read assay, DNA from cultured CD4+ T cells was sequenced. The template was genomic DNA from cultured CD4+ T cells. TCRdb analysed the PCR reads with MiXCR anew, one entry per CDR3 protein. In the table there are approximately 16,000 distinct CDR3 sequences, around a fifth of which are singletons. These data come from a study of vaccination and CD4 T cells after COVID-19. The sequenced sample was CD4+ T cells from blood, cultured in vitro, obtained before SARS-CoV-2 vaccination. This clonotype was obtained from a human donor who received a COVID-19 vaccine.

CDR3 protein: CASSRDSSYNSPLHF. The DNA of the CDR3 is TGTGCCAGTAGCAGGGATTCCTCCTATAATTCACCCCTCCACTTT. This chain links TRBV19 with TRBJ1-6, with D tentatively TRBD1 (5 bases). This CDR3 is built from 15 residues. The germline V and J ends were trimmed by 6 bases and 0 bases, with 9 bases remaining between them. Germline V lookup: CDR1 LNHDA, CDR2 SQIVND (reference sequence).